This entry concerns a single T cell receptor (beta chain). This clonotype was seen repeatedly, ten times or more. The clone's antigen remains unknown. The record has no base qualities; no much larger clone is one base away. Every donor was a healthy Caucasian. Three unrelated non-twin adults were also sequenced: a male aged 18 to 29, a male aged 50 to 59 and a female aged 50 to 59. Miltenyi CD45RO+ enrichment and human naive T-cell isolation kits were used to isolate memory (CD45RO+) and naive T cells from PBMC. This specimen belongs to a study of identical twins (dated by TCRdb to the mid-2010s). About the full investigation: TCR alpha and beta repertoires from monozygotic twins, unrelated adults of various ages and cord blood were deep-sequenced to test whether fetal clonotypes persist. Replicate twin experiments were performed at different times using different library preparation protocols to rule out contamination.

Trimming at the junction amounts to 6 bases on V and 9 bases on J, and the germline ends lie 12 bases apart. The CDR3 covers 12 residues, taking in both the cysteine and the phenylalanine. Of the read, only the CDR3 DNA is kept; its 36 bases are in frame from base 1. Receptor libraries were prepared by 5' RACE. Reads for this sample came from an Illumina HiSeq 2000. Template switching added a universal primer binding site, and the final cDNA carried a unique molecular identifier that allowed TCR cDNA molecules to be counted accurately. First-strand cDNA for TCR alpha and beta chains was synthesized from specific primers in the conserved constant-segment region. Each cDNA library was double barcoded, with a SMART-Mk sample barcode plus Illumina barcodes, to control for contamination. TruSeq adapter sequences and Illumina sample barcodes were added in two successive PCR steps. The Illumina HiSeq platform was used with custom primers to sequence TCR alpha and beta cDNA libraries. In the paper's pipeline: Unique molecular identifiers were extracted from raw reads with MiGEC, and CDR3 positions were determined with MiXCR. For each individual, recombination models were inferred using an EM algorithm with the repgenHMM and IGoR tools. The tcR package in R was used for shared clonotype analysis, with sharing normalized by the product of cloneset sizes. Out-of-frame nonproductive sequences were analyzed to study raw recombination free of thymic and clonal selection effects. The raw public data were reprocessed by TCRdb itself: fastp quality trimming at Q25, MiXCR clonotype calling, in-frame beta chains only. Every CDR3 protein is listed once, alongside the most common genes and DNA of its rows. The authors' filters were not applied to this entry. The sample table lists about 450,000 distinct CDR3 sequences, around a sixth of them with a count of one. The top ten clonotypes cover roughly 12% of the sample.

Beyond this particular receptor, the publication reports: The excess sharing between twins in beta out-of-frame sequences was weaker because fewer shared sequences reduced the signal-to-noise ratio. Recombination models systematically underestimated out-of-frame TCR alpha sharing in monozygotic twins but agreed with sharing between unrelated individuals. Compared with coincidental sharing between unrelated individuals, out-of-frame TCR alpha sequences shared between twins had an excess of sequences with low generation probability. Because the same donors could not be followed over many years, conclusions were based on cross-sectional statistical analysis. Fewer insertions were carried by abundant cord blood beta clonotypes; a weaker similar trend was observed in young adult naive repertoires, while no such trend was observed in memory repertoires. Invariant T cells such as MAIT and iNKT could partly confound zero-insertion analyses, though diverse VJ usage argued against this for most clonotypes.

Here the chain combines TRBV12-3 or TRBV12-4 and TRBJ2-1; a confident D gene designation cannot be given. The clonotype comes from a man between 45 and 60 years old in good health. The sequencing input was naive T cells sorted from blood. The cell subset or site label, read with the paper, signifies: cells isolated with a human naive T-cell isolation kit. The CDR3 region reads CASSPTWSEQFF. Read as DNA, the sequence is TGTGCCAGCAGCCCCACGTGGAGTGAGCAGTTCTTC.